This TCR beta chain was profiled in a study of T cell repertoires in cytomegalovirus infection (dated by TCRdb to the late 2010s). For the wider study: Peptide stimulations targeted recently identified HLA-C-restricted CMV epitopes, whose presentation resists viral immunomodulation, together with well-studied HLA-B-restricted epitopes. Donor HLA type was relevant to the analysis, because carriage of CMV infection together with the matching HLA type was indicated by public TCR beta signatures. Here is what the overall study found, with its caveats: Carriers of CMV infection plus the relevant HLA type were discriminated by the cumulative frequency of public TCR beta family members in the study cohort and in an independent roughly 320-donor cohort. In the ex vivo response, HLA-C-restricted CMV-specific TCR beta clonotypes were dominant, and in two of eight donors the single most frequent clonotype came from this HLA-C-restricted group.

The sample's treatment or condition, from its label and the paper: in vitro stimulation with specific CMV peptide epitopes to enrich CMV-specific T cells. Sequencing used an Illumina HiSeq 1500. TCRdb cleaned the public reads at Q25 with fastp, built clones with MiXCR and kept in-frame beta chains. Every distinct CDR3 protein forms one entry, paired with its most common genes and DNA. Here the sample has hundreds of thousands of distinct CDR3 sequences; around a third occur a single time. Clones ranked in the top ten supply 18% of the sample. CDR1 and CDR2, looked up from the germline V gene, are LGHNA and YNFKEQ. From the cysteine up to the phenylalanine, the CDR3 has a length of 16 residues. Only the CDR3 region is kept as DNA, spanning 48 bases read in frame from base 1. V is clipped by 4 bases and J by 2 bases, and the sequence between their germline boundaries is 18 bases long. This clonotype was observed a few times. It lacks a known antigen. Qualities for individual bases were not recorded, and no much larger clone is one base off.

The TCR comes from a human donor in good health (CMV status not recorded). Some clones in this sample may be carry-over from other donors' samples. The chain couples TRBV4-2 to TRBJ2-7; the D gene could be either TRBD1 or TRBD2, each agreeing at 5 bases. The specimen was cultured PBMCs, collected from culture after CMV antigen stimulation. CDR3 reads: CASSRELRGGTYEQYF. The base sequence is TGTGCCAGCAGCCGCGAACTTCGGGGCGGCACCTACGAGCAGTACTTC.